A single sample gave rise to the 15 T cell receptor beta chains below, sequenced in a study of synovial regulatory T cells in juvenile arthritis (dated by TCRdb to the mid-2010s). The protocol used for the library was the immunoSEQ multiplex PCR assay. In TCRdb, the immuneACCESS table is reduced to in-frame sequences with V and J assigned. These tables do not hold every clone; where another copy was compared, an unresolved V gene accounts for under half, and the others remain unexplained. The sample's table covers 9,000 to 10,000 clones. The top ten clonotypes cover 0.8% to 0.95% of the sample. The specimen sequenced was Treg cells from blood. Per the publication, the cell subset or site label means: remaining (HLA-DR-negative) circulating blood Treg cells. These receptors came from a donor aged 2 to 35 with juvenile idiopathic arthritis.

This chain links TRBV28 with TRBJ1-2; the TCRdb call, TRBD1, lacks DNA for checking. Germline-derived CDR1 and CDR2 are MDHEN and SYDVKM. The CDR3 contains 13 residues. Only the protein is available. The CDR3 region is CASTRDRSYGYTF.

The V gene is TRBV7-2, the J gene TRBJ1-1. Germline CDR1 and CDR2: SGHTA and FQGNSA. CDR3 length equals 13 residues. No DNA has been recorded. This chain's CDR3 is CASSFVAGSEAFF.

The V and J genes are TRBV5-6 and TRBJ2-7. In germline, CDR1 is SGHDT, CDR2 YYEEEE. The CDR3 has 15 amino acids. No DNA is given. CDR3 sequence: CASSLVGGNAYEQYF.

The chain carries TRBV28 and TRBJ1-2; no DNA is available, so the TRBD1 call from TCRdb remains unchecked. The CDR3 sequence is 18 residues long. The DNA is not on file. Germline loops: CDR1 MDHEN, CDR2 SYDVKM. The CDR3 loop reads CASLLDRDRVLANYGYTF.

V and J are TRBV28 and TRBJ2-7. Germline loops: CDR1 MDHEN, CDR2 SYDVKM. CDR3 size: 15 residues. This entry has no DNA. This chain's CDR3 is CASSSGPPKVYEQYF.

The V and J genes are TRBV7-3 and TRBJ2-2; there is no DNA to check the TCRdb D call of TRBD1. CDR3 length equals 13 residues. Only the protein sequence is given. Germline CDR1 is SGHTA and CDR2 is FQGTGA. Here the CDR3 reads CASSLTTGGELFF.

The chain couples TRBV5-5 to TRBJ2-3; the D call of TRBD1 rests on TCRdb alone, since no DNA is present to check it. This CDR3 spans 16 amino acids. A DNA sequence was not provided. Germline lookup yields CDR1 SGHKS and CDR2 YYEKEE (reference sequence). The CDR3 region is CASSLWDSYSPDTQYF.

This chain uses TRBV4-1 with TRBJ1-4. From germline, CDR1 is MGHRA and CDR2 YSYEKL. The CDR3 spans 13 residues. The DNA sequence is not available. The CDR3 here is CASSLIINEKLFF.

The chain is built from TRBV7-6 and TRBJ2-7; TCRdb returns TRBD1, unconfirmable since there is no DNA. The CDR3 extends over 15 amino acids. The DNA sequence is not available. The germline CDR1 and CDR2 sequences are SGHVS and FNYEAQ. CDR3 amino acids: CASSLAPGSSYEQYF.

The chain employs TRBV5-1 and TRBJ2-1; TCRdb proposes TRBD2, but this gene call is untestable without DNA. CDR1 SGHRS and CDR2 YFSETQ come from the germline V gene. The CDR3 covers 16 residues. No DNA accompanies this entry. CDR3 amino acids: CASSTLLAGTYNEQFF.

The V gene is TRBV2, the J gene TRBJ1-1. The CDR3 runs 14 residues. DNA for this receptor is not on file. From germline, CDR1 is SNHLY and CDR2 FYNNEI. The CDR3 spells CASSVQRGGTEAFF.

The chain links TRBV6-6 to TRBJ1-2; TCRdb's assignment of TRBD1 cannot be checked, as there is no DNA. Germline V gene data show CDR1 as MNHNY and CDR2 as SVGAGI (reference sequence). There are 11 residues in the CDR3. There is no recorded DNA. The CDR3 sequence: CARQANYGYTF.

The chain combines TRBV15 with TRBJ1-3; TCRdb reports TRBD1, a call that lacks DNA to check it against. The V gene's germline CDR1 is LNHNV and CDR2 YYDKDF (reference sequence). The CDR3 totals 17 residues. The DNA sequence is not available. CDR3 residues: CATSRDRTGPDGNTIYF.

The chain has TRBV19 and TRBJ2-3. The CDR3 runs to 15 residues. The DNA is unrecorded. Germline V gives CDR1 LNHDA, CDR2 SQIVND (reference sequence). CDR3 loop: CASSIAGAYTDTQYF.

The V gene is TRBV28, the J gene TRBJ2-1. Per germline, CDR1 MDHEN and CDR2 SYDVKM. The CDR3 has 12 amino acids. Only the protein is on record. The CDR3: CASSGVIGEQFF.